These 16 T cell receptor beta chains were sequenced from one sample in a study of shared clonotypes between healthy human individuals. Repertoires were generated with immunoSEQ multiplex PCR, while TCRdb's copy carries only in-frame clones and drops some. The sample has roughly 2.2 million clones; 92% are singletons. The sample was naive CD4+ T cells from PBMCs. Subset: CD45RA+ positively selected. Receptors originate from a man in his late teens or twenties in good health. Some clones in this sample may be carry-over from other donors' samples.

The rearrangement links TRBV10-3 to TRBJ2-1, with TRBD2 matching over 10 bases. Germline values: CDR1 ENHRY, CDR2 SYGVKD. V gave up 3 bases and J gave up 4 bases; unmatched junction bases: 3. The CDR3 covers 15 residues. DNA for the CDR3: TGTGCCATCAGTGATACTAGCGGGATTTACAATGAGCAGTTCTTC. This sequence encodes CAISDTSGIYNEQFF.

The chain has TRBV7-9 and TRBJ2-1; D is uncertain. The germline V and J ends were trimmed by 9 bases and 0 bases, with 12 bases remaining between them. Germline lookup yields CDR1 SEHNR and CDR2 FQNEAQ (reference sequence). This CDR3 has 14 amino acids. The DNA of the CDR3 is TGTGCCAGTACACCCAGTAGCTCCTACAATGAGCAGTTCTTC. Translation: CASTPSSSYNEQFF.

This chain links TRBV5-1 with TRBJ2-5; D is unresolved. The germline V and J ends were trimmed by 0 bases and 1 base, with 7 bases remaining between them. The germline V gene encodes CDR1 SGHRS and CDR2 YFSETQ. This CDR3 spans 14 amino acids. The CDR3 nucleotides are TGCGCCAGCAGCTTGGAACCCTTCCAAGAGACCCAGTACTTC. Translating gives CASSLEPFQETQYF.

The CDR3 spells CASSSRGMVETEAFF. CDR3 nucleotides: TGTGCCAGCAGCTCTAGGGGGATGGTCGAAACTGAAGCTTTCTTT. The rearrangement links TRBV9 to TRBJ1-1; weak D call: TRBD1 (6 bases). The CDR3 length is 15 residues. V lost 4 bases to trimming and J lost 5 bases, with 18 bases between them. From germline, CDR1 is SGDLS and CDR2 YYNGEE. The whole variable domain, filled in from reference TRBV9 and TRBJ1-1, reads DSGVTQTPKHLITATGQRVTLRCSPRSGDLSVYWYQQSLDQGLQFLIQYYNGEERAKGNILERFSAQQFPDLHSELNLSSLELGDSALYFCASSSRGMVETEAFFGQGTRLTVV.

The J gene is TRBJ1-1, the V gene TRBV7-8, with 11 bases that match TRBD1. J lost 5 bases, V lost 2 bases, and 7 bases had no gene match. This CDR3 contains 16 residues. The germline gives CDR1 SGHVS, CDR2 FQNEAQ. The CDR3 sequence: CASSLSTGTGGTEAFF. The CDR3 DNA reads TGTGCCAGCAGCTTATCAACCGGGACAGGGGGTACTGAAGCTTTCTTT.

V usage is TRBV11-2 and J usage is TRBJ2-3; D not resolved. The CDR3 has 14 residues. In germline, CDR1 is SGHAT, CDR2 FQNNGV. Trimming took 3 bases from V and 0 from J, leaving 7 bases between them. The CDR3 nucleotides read TGTGCCAGCAGCTTTAGGACGAGCACAGATACGCAGTATTTT. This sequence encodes CASSFRTSTDTQYF. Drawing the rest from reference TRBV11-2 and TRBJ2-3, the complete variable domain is EAGVAQSPRYKIIEKRQSVAFWCNPISGHATLYWYQQILGQGPKLLIQFQNNGVVDDSQLPKDRFSAERLKGVDSTLKIQPAKLEDSAVYLCASSFRTSTDTQYFGPGTRLTVL.

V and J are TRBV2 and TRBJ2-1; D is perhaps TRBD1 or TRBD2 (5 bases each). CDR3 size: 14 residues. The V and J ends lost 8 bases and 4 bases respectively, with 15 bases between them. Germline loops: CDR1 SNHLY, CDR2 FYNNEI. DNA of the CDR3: TGTGCCAGCTTCCGGGACCGAGGTTACAATGAGCAGTTCTTC. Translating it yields CASFRDRGYNEQFF. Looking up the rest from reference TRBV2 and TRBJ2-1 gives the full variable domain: EPEVTQTPSHQVTQMGQEVILRCVPISNHLYFYWYRQILGQKVEFLVSFYNNEISEKSEIFDDQFSVERPDGSNFTLKIRSTKLEDSAMYFCASFRDRGYNEQFFGPGTRLTVL.

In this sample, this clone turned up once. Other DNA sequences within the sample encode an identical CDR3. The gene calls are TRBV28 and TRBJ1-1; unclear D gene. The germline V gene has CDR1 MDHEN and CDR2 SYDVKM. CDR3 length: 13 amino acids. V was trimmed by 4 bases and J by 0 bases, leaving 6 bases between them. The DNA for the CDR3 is TGTGCCAGCAGTTCCGGAATGAACACTGAAGCTTTCTTT. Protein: CASSSGMNTEAFF.

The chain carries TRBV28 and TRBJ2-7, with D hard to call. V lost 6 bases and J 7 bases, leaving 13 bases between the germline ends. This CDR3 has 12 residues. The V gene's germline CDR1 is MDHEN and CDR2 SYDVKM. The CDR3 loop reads CASRQLKAEQYF. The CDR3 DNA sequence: TGTGCCAGCAGGCAATTAAAGGCTGAGCAGTACTTC.

The CDR3: CASSSPAGGKNEQYF. CDR3 coding DNA: TGTGCCAGCAGTTCTCCGGCAGGGGGGAAGAACGAGCAGTACTTC. The chain uses TRBV28 and TRBJ2-7, with TRBD1 as a possible D gene (7 bases). Germline CDR1 is MDHEN and CDR2 is SYDVKM. Trimming shortened V by 4 bases and J by 5 bases, and 18 bases separated the two germline ends. The CDR3 sequence is 15 residues long.

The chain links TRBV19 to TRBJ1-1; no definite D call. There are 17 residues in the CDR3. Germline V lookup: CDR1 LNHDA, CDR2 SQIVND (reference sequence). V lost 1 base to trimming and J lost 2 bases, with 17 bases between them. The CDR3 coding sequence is TGTGCCAGTAGTATAGTTGGCACTGCGAGAGCCAACACTGAAGCTTTCTTT. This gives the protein CASSIVGTARANTEAFF.

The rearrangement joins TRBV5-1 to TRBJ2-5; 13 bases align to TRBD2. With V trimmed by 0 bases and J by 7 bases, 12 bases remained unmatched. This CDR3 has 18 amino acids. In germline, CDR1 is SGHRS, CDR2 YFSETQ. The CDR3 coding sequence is TGCGCCAGCAGCTTGGGACTAGCGGGAGGTTCCCGCCCCTGGACCCAGTACTTC. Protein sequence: CASSLGLAGGSRPWTQYF.

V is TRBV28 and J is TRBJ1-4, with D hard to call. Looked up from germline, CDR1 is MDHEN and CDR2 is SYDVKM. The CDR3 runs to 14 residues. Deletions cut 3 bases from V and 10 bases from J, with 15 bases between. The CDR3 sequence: CASSLGQAVGKLFF. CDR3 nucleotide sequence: TGTGCCAGCAGTTTGGGTCAGGCGGTTGGAAAACTGTTTTTT.

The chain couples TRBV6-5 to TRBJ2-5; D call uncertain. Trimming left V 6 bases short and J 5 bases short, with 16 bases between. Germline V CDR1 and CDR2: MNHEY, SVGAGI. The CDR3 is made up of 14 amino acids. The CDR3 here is CASRTVFLSETQYF. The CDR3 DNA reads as TGTGCCAGCAGGACCGTATTTTTATCCGAGACCCAGTACTTC.

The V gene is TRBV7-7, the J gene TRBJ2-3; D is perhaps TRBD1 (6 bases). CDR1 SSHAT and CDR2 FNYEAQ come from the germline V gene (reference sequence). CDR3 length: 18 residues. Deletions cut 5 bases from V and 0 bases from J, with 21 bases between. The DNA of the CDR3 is TGTGCCAGCAGCCCCGCCCCTGGCTGGACAGTTAGCACAGATACGCAGTATTTT. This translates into CASSPAPGWTVSTDTQYF.

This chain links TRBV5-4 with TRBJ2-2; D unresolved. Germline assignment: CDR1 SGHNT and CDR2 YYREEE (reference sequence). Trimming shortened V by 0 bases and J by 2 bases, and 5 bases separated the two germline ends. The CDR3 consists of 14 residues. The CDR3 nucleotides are TGTGCCAGCAGCTTGGTGGTAAACACCGGGGAGCTGTTTTTT. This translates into CASSLVVNTGELFF.